The clone carrying this T cell receptor beta chain was counted ten times or more. The data originate from a study of regulatory T cells in long-lasting Graves disease. Time point of the sample: newly diagnosed GD, antithyroid drugs for less than 3 months. PBMCs provided the RNA from which the TCR library was made. The diagnosis of Graves' disease used American Thyroid Association guidelines. Both iRepertoire HTBI primers and Arm-PCR of CDR3 regions were used to build the TCR beta libraries. One entry per CDR3 protein, called by TCRdb with MiXCR from the multiplex PCR reads. The sample yields approximately 270,000 distinct CDR3 sequences, 18% seen once. J gave up 7 bases and V 1 base, and 1 base lay outside the gene matches. The CDR3 length is 13 residues. Germline V gene sequence: CDR1 DFQATT, CDR2 SNEGSKA (reference sequence). The sample also formed part of further work on T cells in Graves' hyperthyroidism and ophthalmopathy. That publication notes: Also found in blood were most expanded thyroid clonotypes above 0.001.

The source was peripheral blood mononuclear cells (PBMCs), collected at new diagnosis, from a patient treated with antithyroid drugs. The clonotype was recovered from a woman aged 25 to 45 with Graves disease. The chain has TRBV20-1 and TRBJ1-4; 9 bases are a match to TRBD1. The chain's CDR3 is CSARGDRAEKLFF. For the CDR3, the DNA is TGCAGTGCTAGAGGGGACAGGGCTGAAAAACTGTTTTTT.